Below, 25 T cell receptor beta chains from the same sample are listed, as sequenced in a study of CD8 T cells in Susac syndrome. An amount of RNA that ranged from about 0.45 to 1 ug was reverse transcribed with random hexamers. TCRdb passed the immunoSEQ multiplex PCR reads through MiXCR, listing each CDR3 protein once. The profile covers 150,000 to 200,000 distinct CDR3 sequences, with 95% appearing a single time and 0.075% to 0.1% taken by the ten largest. Sequencing was performed on CD4+ T cells from PBMCs. The receptors here all came from a human donor with Susac syndrome.

J is TRBJ2-2 and V is TRBV29-1; the D is unclear. Germline lookup yields CDR1 SQVTM and CDR2 ANQGSEA. Trimming removed 4 bases at V and 1 base at J, with 10 bases between. The CDR3 has 14 amino acids. The CDR3 nucleotides are TGCAGCGTTGTGATACAACTGAACACCGGGGAGCTGTTTTTT. Translation gives CSVVIQLNTGELFF.

The rearrangement joins TRBV2 to TRBJ2-7; D may be TRBD1 (7 bases). The V gene's germline CDR1 is SNHLY and CDR2 FYNNEI. The CDR3 contains 17 residues. V gave up 5 bases and J gave up 2 bases, with 22 bases separating them. The CDR3 region is CASSIPPDRRGAYEQYF. CDR3 nucleotide sequence: TGTGCCAGCAGTATACCCCCGGACCGCAGGGGGGCCTACGAGCAGTACTTC. Together with reference TRBV2 and TRBJ2-7, the CDR3 gives the full variable domain: EPEVTQTPSHQVTQMGQEVILRCVPISNHLYFYWYRQILGQKVEFLVSFYNNEISEKSEIFDDQFSVERPDGSNFTLKIRSTKLEDSAMYFCASSIPPDRRGAYEQYFGPGTRLTVT.

The DNA of the CDR3 is TGTGCCAGCAGCCGAAACCGTGGGGCGGAACTGTTTTTT. Protein sequence: CASSRNRGAELFF. The chain joins TRBV5-6 to TRBJ1-4; the D gene is possibly TRBD1 (5 bases). This CDR3 region has 13 residues. Trimming stripped 4 bases from V and 12 bases from J, with 16 bases between. Germline-derived CDR1 and CDR2 are SGHDT and YYEEEE.

In this sample, this clonotype turned up once. The rearrangement joins TRBV2 to TRBJ2-5; TRBD2 agrees at 10 bases. This CDR3 region has 14 residues. With V trimmed by 7 bases and J by 3 bases, 5 bases remained unmatched. CDR1 SNHLY and CDR2 FYNNEI come from the germline V gene. The CDR3 coding sequence is TGTGCCAGCAACCAGCGGGGGGGTGAAGAGACCCAGTACTTC. It translates to CASNQRGGEETQYF.

CDR3 sequence: CAWSQGTRMPSDSPLHF. DNA for the CDR3: TGTGCCTGGAGTCAGGGGACGAGAATGCCCTCGGATTCACCCCTCCACTTT. V is TRBV30 and J is TRBJ1-6; a possible D gene is TRBD1 (6 bases). V lost 2 bases and J 8 bases, leaving 22 bases between the germline ends. Germline values: CDR1 GTSNPN, CDR2 SVGIG (reference sequence). The CDR3 totals 17 residues.

The rearrangement links TRBV7-2 to TRBJ2-3, with a weak D call TRBD2 (6 bases). The CDR3 has 15 amino acids. In germline, CDR1 is SGHTA, CDR2 FQGNSA. V lost 1 base and J 3 bases, leaving 11 bases between the germline ends. CDR3: CASSLVGGQTDTQYF. The CDR3 nucleotides are TGTGCCAGCAGCTTAGTCGGAGGGCAGACAGATACGCAGTATTTT. Full variable domain (missing parts from reference TRBV7-2 and TRBJ2-3): GAGVSQSPSNKVTEKGKDVELRCDPISGHTALYWYRQSLGQGLEFLIYFQGNSAPDKSGLPSDRFSAERTGGSVSTLTIQRTQQEDSAVYLCASSLVGGQTDTQYFGPGTRLTVL.

The CDR3 loop reads CASRTGRQSYNEQFF. CDR3 in DNA: TGTGCCAGCAGGACAGGGAGGCAATCCTACAATGAGCAGTTCTTC. The chain uses TRBV25-1 and TRBJ2-1, with D perhaps TRBD1 (7 bases). Trimming took off 6 bases at V and 1 base at J, with 13 bases between the two ends. The germline V gene has CDR1 MGHDK and CDR2 SYGVNS. The CDR3 runs 15 residues. Full variable domain (rest looked up from reference TRBV25-1 and TRBJ2-1): EADIYQTPRYLVIGTGKKITLECSQTMGHDKMYWYQQDPGMELHLIHYSYGVNSTEKGDLSSESTVSRIRTEHFPLTLESARPSHTSQYLCASRTGRQSYNEQFFGPGTRLTVL.

This chain links TRBV19 with TRBJ1-1; D remains unclear. Germline V gives CDR1 LNHDA, CDR2 SQIVND (reference sequence). V was shortened by 5 bases and J by 1 base, with 8 bases between the two germline ends. This CDR3 has 13 residues. Here the CDR3 DNA reads TGTGCCAGTAGTCTAAAGAGGAACACTGAAGCTTTCTTT. Translating gives CASSLKRNTEAFF.

This clonotype was seen more than once but under ten times. The V call is TRBV2, the J call TRBJ2-7, with 10 nucleotides matching TRBD2. The V and J ends lost 7 bases and 0 bases, in that order; junction bases with no gene match: 3. CDR1 is SNHLY and CDR2 is FYNNEI in the germline V gene. The CDR3 length is 14 residues. This chain's CDR3 is CASIRLAGSYEQYF. CDR3 sequence (DNA): TGTGCCAGCATAAGACTAGCGGGCTCCTACGAGCAGTACTTC.

This clonotype was recorded once. The chain carries TRBV5-4 and TRBJ2-3, with 10 bases fitting TRBD2. The CDR3 contains 15 residues. From germline, CDR1 is SGHNT and CDR2 YYREEE (reference sequence). V lost 4 bases to trimming and J lost 2 bases; unmatched junction nucleotides: 4. CDR3 protein: CASSKGLANTDTQYF. As DNA, the CDR3 is TGTGCCAGCAGCAAGGGACTAGCGAACACAGATACGCAGTATTTT.

The chain joins TRBV9 to TRBJ2-3; 9 bases line up with TRBD1. J gave up 1 base and V 2 bases, and 5 bases lay outside the gene matches. The germline V gene encodes CDR1 SGDLS and CDR2 YYNGEE. The CDR3 runs 16 residues. The CDR3 here is CASSVPGQGRTDTQYF. The CDR3, as DNA: TGTGCCAGCAGCGTTCCGGGACAGGGACGCACAGATACGCAGTATTTT.

This sequence joins TRBV13 and TRBJ2-3; no reliable D call. V lost 5 bases to trimming and J lost 1 base, with 19 bases between them. CDR3 length equals 17 residues. Per germline, CDR1 PRHDT and CDR2 FYEKMQ (reference sequence). In nucleotides, the CDR3 is TGTGCCAGCAGCCCGACGACGACTCGAGGTGGCACAGATACGCAGTATTTT. Translated: CASSPTTTRGGTDTQYF.

This clonotype was seen more than once but under ten times. The chain is built from TRBV12-3 or TRBV12-4 and TRBJ2-3, with TRBD1 matching 8 bases. This CDR3 comprises 15 residues. Trimming cost V 6 bases and J 1 base; bases outside gene matches: 6. Here the CDR3 reads CASSLDRGGTDTQYF. Written as DNA, the CDR3 is TGTGCCAGCAGCCTCGACAGGGGAGGCACAGATACGCAGTATTTT.

The V call is TRBV7-9, the J call TRBJ1-6; the D gene is possibly TRBD1 (5 bases). CDR3 size: 14 residues. V was pared by 7 bases and J by 7 bases, with 14 bases between. Germline CDR1 and CDR2: SEHNR and FQNEAQ (reference sequence). CDR3 nucleotide sequence: TGTGCCAGCACCTCCGACAGCGCCAATTCACCCCTCCACTTT. Its translation is CASTSDSANSPLHF.

The chain links TRBV30 to TRBJ2-3, with D perhaps assigned TRBD1 or TRBD2 (5 bases each). The V end was cut by 1 base, the J end by 6 bases, with 11 bases between. Per germline, CDR1 GTSNPN and CDR2 SVGIG (reference sequence). The CDR3 runs 13 residues. The CDR3 DNA reads TGTGCCTGGAGTGGGGGACGCCCGGATACGCAGTATTTT. As protein: CAWSGGRPDTQYF.

In this sample, this clonotype turned up once. The chain uses TRBV14 and TRBJ2-5; 8 nucleotides line up with TRBD2. CDR1 is SGHDN and CDR2 is FVKESK in the germline V gene. This CDR3 has 13 amino acids. J was trimmed by 12 bases and V by 0 bases; bases with no gene match: 6. The CDR3: CASSQDIGLAKYF. The CDR3 DNA follows: TGTGCCAGCAGCCAAGATATAGGACTAGCTAAGTACTTC.

This chain connects TRBV24-1 to TRBJ2-1; TRBD2 agrees at 11 bases. There are 17 residues in the CDR3. CDR1 and CDR2 (germline): KGHDR, SFDVKD. V was clipped by 2 bases and J by 9 bases; unmatched bases: 11. CDR3: CATSDCPLAGGPCEQFF. The DNA for the CDR3 is TGTGCCACCAGTGATTGCCCCCTAGCGGGGGGCCCTTGTGAGCAGTTCTTC.

The chain employs TRBV7-3 and TRBJ1-2; 7 bases line up with TRBD1. The CDR3 totals 17 residues. Germline-derived CDR1 and CDR2 are SGHTA and FQGTGA. V trimming: 1 base; J trimming: 4 bases; junction bases outside the gene matches: 12. CDR3 region: CASSLRSGLGTVYGYTF. The CDR3 DNA reads TGTGCCAGCAGCTTAAGATCGGGGTTAGGGACAGTCTATGGCTACACCTTC. Full variable domain (remainder filled in from reference TRBV7-3 and TRBJ1-2): GAGVSQTPSNKVTEKGKYVELRCDPISGHTALYWYRQSLGQGPEFLIYFQGTGAADDSGLPNDRFFAVRPEGSVSTLKIQRTERGDSAVYLCASSLRSGLGTVYGYTFGSGTRLTVV.

The genes are TRBV27 and TRBJ1-2; 9 bases agree with TRBD1. CDR1 is MNHEY, CDR2 SMNVEV, per germline (reference sequence). The CDR3 spans 13 residues. V was pared by 3 bases and J by 6 bases, with 2 bases of the junction left unmatched. The CDR3 nucleotides read TGTGCCAGCAGTTTTTGGACAGGGGATGGCTACACCTTC. Protein: CASSFWTGDGYTF.

V usage is TRBV15 and J usage is TRBJ2-3, with D possibly TRBD2 on 5 matching bases. The CDR3 length is 16 residues. Germline CDR1 and CDR2: LNHNV and YYDKDF (reference sequence). Between the trimmed V and J ends, which lost 0 bases and 2 bases, there was a span of 12 bases. The DNA for the CDR3 is TGTGCCACCAGCAGAGAAATGAGACTAACCACAGATACGCAGTATTTT. Encoded protein: CATSREMRLTTDTQYF.

J is TRBJ1-4 and V is TRBV9; possible D gene TRBD1, 5 bases. Trimming shortened V by 2 bases and J by 4 bases, and 9 bases separated the two germline ends. The CDR3 totals 14 residues. Germline V CDR1 and CDR2: SGDLS, YYNGEE. In DNA, the CDR3 is TGTGCCAGCAGCGTGGGGCAACTTAATGAAAAACTGTTTTTT. Protein product: CASSVGQLNEKLFF.

V gene TRBV20-1 combines with J gene TRBJ1-3; possibly TRBD1 for D (5 bases). The CDR3 has 14 residues. The germline CDR1 and CDR2 sequences are DFQATT and SNEGSKA (reference sequence). The V gene lost 0 bases and the J gene lost 2 bases, with 8 bases spanning the gap. In DNA form, the CDR3 reads TGCAGTGCTAGAGATACCAGGGCTGGAAACACCATATATTTT. As protein: CSARDTRAGNTIYF.

This clonotype was found once. This chain uses TRBV18 with TRBJ2-7, with D possibly being TRBD1 (6 bases). The germline V gene has CDR1 KGHSH and CDR2 LQKENI. This CDR3 has 15 amino acids. The ends were cut back, 2 bases at V and 0 bases at J, with 11 bases in the middle. CDR3 DNA: TGTGCCAGCTCACCAGTCACAGGGAGCTCCTACGAGCAGTACTTC. Its translation: CASSPVTGSSYEQYF.

The chain links TRBV29-1 to TRBJ2-3; D not certain. With 3 bases removed from V and 4 bases from J, the gap between germline ends came to 11 bases. CDR1 is SQVTM, CDR2 ANQGSEA, per germline. This CDR3 has 13 amino acids. CDR3 nucleotides: TGCAGCGTTGAGGCGGTTGGGGCAGATACGCAGTATTTT. Amino acid sequence: CSVEAVGADTQYF.

V and J are TRBV5-4 and TRBJ2-1; D possibly corresponds to TRBD1 (6 bases). The ends were cut back, 4 bases at V and 4 bases at J, with 9 bases in the middle. Germline-derived CDR1 and CDR2 are SGHNT and YYREEE (reference sequence). The CDR3 extends over 13 amino acids. The CDR3 DNA reads TGTGCCAGCAGCATCGACAGGTACAATGAGCAGTTCTTC. Its protein is CASSIDRYNEQFF. Full variable domain (rest looked up from reference TRBV5-4 and TRBJ2-1): ETGVTQSPTHLIKTRGQQVTLRCSSQSGHNTVSWYQQALGQGPQFIFQYYREEENGRGNFPPRFSGLQFPNYSSELNVNALELDDSALYLCASSIDRYNEQFFGPGTRLTVL.